The 26 T cell receptor beta chains below all came from one sample that was sequenced in a study of blood T cell repertoires in COVID-19. TCRdb keeps only in-frame clones here, not all; method: immunoSEQ multiplex PCR. Among about 140,000 clones listed, 70% to 90% were seen once. The sequenced sample was peripheral blood. These receptors came from a man in his fifties with acute or convalescent COVID-19.

The chain recombines TRBV2 with TRBJ1-3, with D perhaps matching TRBD1 (6 bases). The V and J ends lost 6 bases and 0 bases respectively, with 12 bases between them. Germline lookup yields CDR1 SNHLY and CDR2 FYNNEI. The CDR3 length is 15 residues. The CDR3 coding sequence is TGTGCCAGCAGAGAGACAGGACTCTCTGGAAACACCATATATTTT. Residues: CASRETGLSGNTIYF.

The genes are TRBV5-1 and TRBJ1-2, with D hard to call. Germline V gene data show CDR1 as SGHRS and CDR2 as YFSETQ. The V end lost 0 bases, the J end lost 2 bases, and 5 bases lay between the germline ends. CDR3 length: 13 amino acids. As DNA, the CDR3 is TGCGCCAGCAGCTTGGAACAGAACTATGGCTACACCTTC. Translation: CASSLEQNYGYTF.

The sample holds one count of this clone. V usage is TRBV5-6 and J usage is TRBJ2-1, with 9 bases identical to TRBD2. The V gene end was trimmed by 3 bases and the J gene end by 2 bases; junction bases not matched to a gene: 3. This CDR3 has 15 residues. Per the germline V gene, CDR1 is SGHDT and CDR2 is YYEEEE. CDR3 bases: TGTGCCAGCAGCTATAGCGGGAGAGCCTACAATGAGCAGTTCTTC. Its protein product is CASSYSGRAYNEQFF.

The genes are TRBV30 and TRBJ2-7; a possible D gene is TRBD1 (6 bases). CDR3 size: 13 residues. Trimming took off 3 bases at V and 0 bases at J, with 9 bases between the two ends. Germline V gives CDR1 GTSNPN, CDR2 SVGIG (reference sequence). The CDR3 loop reads CAWRQGPSYEQYF. Written as DNA, the CDR3 is TGTGCCTGGAGACAGGGCCCCTCCTACGAGCAGTACTTC.

The count of this clone is one. This chain connects TRBV9 to TRBJ1-1, with TRBD1 identical over 8 bases. Germline assignment: CDR1 SGDLS and CDR2 YYNGEE. Trimming cost V 0 bases and J 5 bases; bases outside gene matches: 3. CDR3 length: 14 amino acids. The CDR3 reads CASSVGTGITEAFF. The CDR3 bases are TGTGCCAGCAGCGTAGGGACAGGGATTACTGAAGCTTTCTTT. Supplemented by reference TRBV9 and TRBJ1-1, the full variable domain reads DSGVTQTPKHLITATGQRVTLRCSPRSGDLSVYWYQQSLDQGLQFLIQYYNGEERAKGNILERFSAQQFPDLHSELNLSSLELGDSALYFCASSVGTGITEAFFGQGTRLTVV.

This chain links TRBV27 with TRBJ1-1; 7 positions match TRBD1. Germline CDR1 MNHEY, CDR2 SMNVEV (reference sequence). The CDR3 is 15 residues long. Trimming cost V 5 bases and J 2 bases; bases outside gene matches: 8. CDR3 nucleotides: TGTGCCAGCAGTCCCTCGGGACAGATTAACACTGAAGCTTTCTTT. Translated: CASSPSGQINTEAFF.

The chain joins TRBV2 to TRBJ2-2; TRBD2 aligns across 10 bases. The junction had 4 bases not matched to a gene; V was cut back by 2 bases and J by 4 bases. Germline CDR1 is SNHLY and CDR2 is FYNNEI. The CDR3 is 16 residues long. The CDR3 region is CASSERLAGSTGELFF. Here the CDR3 DNA reads TGTGCCAGCAGTGAAAGACTAGCGGGTTCCACCGGGGAGCTGTTTTTT.

The rearrangement links TRBV15 to TRBJ1-1, with D possibly being TRBD1 (5 bases). V was trimmed by 3 bases and J by 2 bases, leaving 7 bases between them. The CDR3 length is 13 residues. In germline, CDR1 is LNHNV, CDR2 YYDKDF (reference sequence). The CDR3 DNA sequence: TGTGCCACCAGCAGTACAGGAAACACTGAAGCTTTCTTT. Protein: CATSSTGNTEAFF.

The gene calls are TRBV19 and TRBJ2-7, with TRBD1 matching 12 bases. CDR1 LNHDA and CDR2 SQIVND come from the germline V gene (reference sequence). The CDR3 has 14 amino acids. V gave up 7 bases and J gave up 1 base; unmatched junction bases: 2. CDR3 nucleotides: TGTGCCAGTAAGGGACAGGGGGCATCCTACGAGCAGTACTTC. Amino acid sequence: CASKGQGASYEQYF.

The rearrangement uses TRBV6-5 and TRBJ2-1; 10 bases are a match to TRBD2. Trimming at V came to 7 bases and at J to 9 bases, leaving 6 bases not matched to a gene. CDR1 is MNHEY, CDR2 SVGAGI, per germline. This CDR3 comprises 13 residues. CDR3 amino acids: CASTISGGSEQFF. As DNA, the CDR3 is TGTGCCAGCACCATTAGCGGGGGGAGTGAGCAGTTCTTC.

This chain connects TRBV6-6 to TRBJ1-1; D remains unclear. Germline loops: CDR1 MNHNY, CDR2 SVGAGI (reference sequence). Trimming took 6 bases from V and 3 from J, leaving 11 bases between them. The CDR3 is 13 residues long. CDR3 DNA sequence: TGTGCCAGCAGCCCAGACGGGTACACTGAAGCTTTCTTT. Translation: CASSPDGYTEAFF.

V is TRBV28 and J is TRBJ1-5; D ambiguous. CDR1 is MDHEN, CDR2 SYDVKM, per germline. V lost 0 bases and J lost 5, with 14 bases in between. This CDR3 has 16 residues. The CDR3 coding sequence is TGTGCCAGCAGTTTATGGGCGGGCTTCAGAGATCAGCCCCAGCATTTT. Its protein product is CASSLWAGFRDQPQHF.

Comment on this clone: It may be a read error: a sequence one base away is much more abundant. V usage is TRBV5-6 and J usage is TRBJ2-1; 7 bases fit TRBD2. Germline lookup yields CDR1 SGHDT and CDR2 YYEEEE. CDR3 length equals 14 residues. J gave up 2 bases and V 2 bases, and 1 base lay outside the gene matches. CDR3 in amino acids: CASSLSGTYNEQFF. The CDR3 nucleotides are TGTGCCAGCAGCTTAAGCGGGACCTACAATGAGCAGTTCTTC.

J is TRBJ1-1 and V is TRBV30; tentatively, D is TRBD1 (5 bases). V lost 6 bases, J lost 3 bases, and 14 bases lay in between. The germline gives CDR1 GTSNPN, CDR2 SVGIG (reference sequence). The CDR3 is 13 residues long. This chain's CDR3 is CACVRGGYTEAFF. CDR3 nucleotide sequence: TGTGCCTGCGTACGGGGGGGGTACACTGAAGCTTTCTTT.

This clone is a singleton in its sample. The CDR3 loop reads CASRPTGSTQYF. The DNA of the CDR3 is TGTGCCAGCAGACCTACAGGGAGCACGCAGTATTTT. The rearrangement links TRBV27 to TRBJ2-3; D is possibly TRBD1 (6 bases). This CDR3 comprises 12 residues. Germline CDR1 MNHEY, CDR2 SMNVEV (reference sequence). The germline V and J ends were trimmed by 6 bases and 9 bases, with 13 bases remaining between them.

The chain joins TRBV6-1 to TRBJ1-4; D is undetermined. The CDR3 spans 15 residues. Between the trimmed V and J ends, which lost 3 bases and 8 bases, there was a span of 16 bases. Germline CDR1 reads MNHNS; CDR2 reads SASEGT. DNA of the CDR3: TGTGCCAGCAGTGAGCGGCGTTACTCGGGGGAAAAACTGTTTTTT. It yields the protein CASSERRYSGEKLFF.

This chain links TRBV5-5 with TRBJ2-7; 9 bases line up with TRBD2. Trimming at V came to 0 bases and at J to 2 bases, leaving 3 bases not matched to a gene. CDR3 length: 15 amino acids. The germline CDR1 and CDR2 sequences are SGHKS and YYEKEE (reference sequence). The CDR3, as DNA: TGTGCCAGCAGCTTGGTGTCTAGCGGGGCCTACGAGCAGTACTTC. Translating it yields CASSLVSSGAYEQYF.

This chain uses TRBV27 with TRBJ2-7; TRBD2 aligns across 15 bases. Germline assignment: CDR1 MNHEY and CDR2 SMNVEV (reference sequence). V lost 3 bases, J lost 6 bases, and 15 bases stayed unmatched. The CDR3 length is 19 residues. As DNA, the CDR3 is TGTGCCAGCAGTTTTGGGAGGACTAGCGGGAGGGCCGGGCGTCTCGAGCAGTACTTC. This encodes CASSFGRTSGRAGRLEQYF.

The chain carries TRBV10-3 and TRBJ2-3, with 7 bases lining up with TRBD1. V lost 8 bases to trimming and J lost 3 bases; unmatched junction nucleotides: 11. Per the germline V gene, CDR1 is ENHRY and CDR2 is SYGVKD. The length of the CDR3 is 15 residues. CDR3 bases: TGTGCCATCCGACAGGGTCGCCAGGGGACAGATACGCAGTATTTT. Translating it yields CAIRQGRQGTDTQYF.

The chain carries TRBV27 and TRBJ1-2, with 7 bases fitting TRBD1. Germline loops: CDR1 MNHEY, CDR2 SMNVEV (reference sequence). The J segment lost 4 bases and the V segment lost 5 bases, leaving 4 bases of the junction unmatched. This CDR3 is 13 amino acids long. The CDR3 protein is CASSRDSIYGYTF. CDR3 sequence (DNA): TGTGCCAGCAGTCGGGACAGCATCTATGGCTACACCTTC.

This chain connects TRBV7-3 to TRBJ2-1; D remains unclear. Germline V gene lookup returns CDR1 SGHTA and CDR2 FQGTGA. Trimming stripped 4 bases from V and 8 bases from J, with 6 bases between. CDR3 length equals 11 residues. CDR3 sequence reads: CASSSLYEQFF. CDR3 DNA sequence: TGTGCCAGCAGCTCTCTCTATGAGCAGTTCTTC.

The rearrangement joins TRBV5-8 to TRBJ1-3; D not resolved. Looked up from germline, CDR1 is SGHTS and CDR2 is YDEGEE. The CDR3 loop spans 15 amino acids. V dropped 3 bases and J dropped 2 bases, with 12 bases sitting between them. The chain's CDR3 is CASSSGLSPGNTIYF. The CDR3, as DNA: TGTGCCAGCAGCTCAGGACTTTCGCCTGGAAACACCATATATTTT.

The chain carries TRBV5-8 and TRBJ2-3, with unresolved D. This CDR3 is built from 12 residues. V lost 4 bases to trimming and J lost 9 bases, with 12 bases between them. Per germline, CDR1 SGHTS and CDR2 YDEGEE. The CDR3, as DNA: TGTGCCAGCAGCCCCTTAGAGATAACGCAGTATTTT. Its protein is CASSPLEITQYF.

J is TRBJ2-1 and V is TRBV27, with D maybe TRBD2 (6 bases). The V gene lost 4 bases and the J gene lost 3 bases, with 16 bases spanning the gap. This CDR3 contains 16 residues. The germline gives CDR1 MNHEY, CDR2 SMNVEV (reference sequence). CDR3 in amino acids: CASSSRGGTFYNEQFF. CDR3 sequence (DNA): TGTGCCAGCAGTTCCCGCGGAGGGACGTTCTACAATGAGCAGTTCTTC.

The chain carries TRBV30 and TRBJ2-7; no clear D gene. The germline CDR1 and CDR2 sequences are GTSNPN and SVGIG (reference sequence). The CDR3 is made up of 11 amino acids. V shed 2 bases and J shed 2 bases, with 4 bases lying between them. In nucleotides, the CDR3 is TGTGCCTGGAGTACTACCTACGAGCAGTACTTC. It translates to CAWSTTYEQYF.

This chain's CDR3 is CASSREPGLRAGELFF. CDR3 nucleotide sequence: TGCGCCAGCAGCCGAGAACCGGGACTCAGGGCCGGGGAGCTGTTTTTT. This sequence joins TRBV4-1 and TRBJ2-2; the D gene is possibly TRBD2 (6 bases). V was shortened by 4 bases and J by 6 bases, with 18 bases between the two germline ends. The CDR3 runs to 16 residues. Germline CDR1 and CDR2: MGHRA and YSYEKL.